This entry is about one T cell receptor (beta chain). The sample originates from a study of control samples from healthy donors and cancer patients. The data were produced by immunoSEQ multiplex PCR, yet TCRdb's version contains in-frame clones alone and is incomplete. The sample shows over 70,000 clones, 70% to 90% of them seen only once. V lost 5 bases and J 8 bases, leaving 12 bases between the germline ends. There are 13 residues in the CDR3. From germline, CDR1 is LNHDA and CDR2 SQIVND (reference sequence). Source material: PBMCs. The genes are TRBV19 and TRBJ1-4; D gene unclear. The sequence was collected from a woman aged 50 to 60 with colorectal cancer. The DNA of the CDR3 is TGTGCCAGTAGTCGGAAGACCGGCGAAAAACTGTTTTTT. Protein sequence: CASSRKTGEKLFF.